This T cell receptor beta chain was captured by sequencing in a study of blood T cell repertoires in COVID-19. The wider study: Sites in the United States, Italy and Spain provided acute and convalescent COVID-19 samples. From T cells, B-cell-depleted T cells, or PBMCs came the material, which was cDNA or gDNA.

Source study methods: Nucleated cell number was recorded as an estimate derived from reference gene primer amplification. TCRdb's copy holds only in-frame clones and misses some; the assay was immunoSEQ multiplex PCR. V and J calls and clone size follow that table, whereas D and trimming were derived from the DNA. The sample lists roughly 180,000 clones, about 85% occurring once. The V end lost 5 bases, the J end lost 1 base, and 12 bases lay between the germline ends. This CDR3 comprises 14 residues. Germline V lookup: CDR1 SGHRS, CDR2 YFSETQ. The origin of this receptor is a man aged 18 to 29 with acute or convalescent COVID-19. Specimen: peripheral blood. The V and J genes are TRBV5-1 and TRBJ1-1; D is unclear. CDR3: CASSPGTGNTEAFF. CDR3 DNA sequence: TGCGCCAGCAGTCCAGGAACCGGGAACACTGAAGCTTTCTTT.